The 17 T cell receptor beta chains below all came from one sample that was sequenced in a study of blood T cell repertoires in COVID-19. Produced via immunoSEQ multiplex PCR; TCRdb's table is partial and in-frame only. The sample gives 80,000 to 90,000 clones, 86% of which show up once; approximately 1.2% is in the top ten. Material: peripheral blood. Source of these receptors: a man older than 75 with active or convalescent COVID-19.

The J gene is TRBJ1-2, the V gene TRBV4-1; 8 bases are a match to TRBD1. Germline V gene lookup returns CDR1 MGHRA and CDR2 YSYEKL. J gave up 4 bases and V 4 bases, and 11 bases lay outside the gene matches. The CDR3 is 16 residues long. CDR3 sequence reads: CASSRPRTGKLYGYTF. The CDR3 nucleotides read TGCGCCAGCAGCCGCCCCCGGACAGGGAAACTCTATGGCTACACCTTC.

The chain uses TRBV28 and TRBJ1-2, with 8 bases identical to TRBD1. Germline V CDR1 and CDR2: MDHEN, SYDVKM. This CDR3 spans 14 amino acids. V gave up 4 bases and J gave up 7 bases; unmatched junction bases: 8. The CDR3 loop is CASSSTGGTPGYTF. The CDR3 coding sequence is TGTGCCAGCAGTTCTACAGGGGGTACTCCTGGCTACACCTTC.

The rearrangement uses TRBV2 and TRBJ2-7; 7 bases are shared with TRBD1. The V gene end was trimmed by 5 bases and the J gene end by 4 bases; junction bases not matched to a gene: 8. Germline CDR1 and CDR2: SNHLY and FYNNEI. The CDR3 spans 14 residues. The CDR3 sequence is CASSSGQAPYEQYF. In nucleotides, the CDR3 is TGTGCCAGCAGTTCCGGACAGGCTCCTTACGAGCAGTACTTC.

The V and J genes are TRBV19 and TRBJ1-1; possible D gene TRBD1, 5 bases. Trimming removed 6 bases at V and 1 base at J, with 9 bases between. CDR1 is LNHDA, CDR2 SQIVND, per germline (reference sequence). The CDR3 is 13 residues long. CDR3 protein: CASRDSTNTEAFF. In nucleotides, the CDR3 is TGTGCCAGTAGAGACAGTACGAACACTGAAGCTTTCTTT. Full variable domain (missing parts from reference TRBV19 and TRBJ1-1): DGGITQSPKYLFRKEGQNVTLSCEQNLNHDAMYWYRQDPGQGLRLIYYSQIVNDFQKGDIAEGYSVSREKKESFPLTVTSAQKNPTAFYLCASRDSTNTEAFFGQGTRLTVV.

This chain links TRBV4-1 with TRBJ1-1; D remains ambiguous. The CDR3 length is 13 residues. V was cut by 1 base and J by 6 bases, with 9 bases left in between. From germline, CDR1 is MGHRA and CDR2 YSYEKL. CDR3 region: CASSQAGRPEAFF. CDR3 in DNA: TGCGCCAGCAGCCAAGCTGGCAGGCCTGAAGCTTTCTTT.

The V and J genes are TRBV11-3 and TRBJ1-3; a weak D match, TRBD1 (5 bases). Germline loops: CDR1 SGHNT, CDR2 YENEEA. CDR3 length: 15 amino acids. The V and J ends lost 5 bases and 4 bases respectively, with 15 bases between them. CDR3 sequence reads: CASSLHGTAGNTIYF. As DNA, the CDR3 is TGTGCCAGCAGCCTCCACGGGACTGCGGGAAACACCATATATTTT.

V and J are TRBV10-1 and TRBJ2-5, with a possible D match to TRBD2 (5 bases). This CDR3 has 11 amino acids. Germline V gene data show CDR1 as WNHNN and CDR2 as SYGVQD (reference sequence). V was pared by 10 bases and J by 6 bases, with 12 bases between. Written as DNA, the CDR3 is TGCGCCACCCGACCCGGGAAGACCCAGTACTTC. As protein: CATRPGKTQYF.

CDR3 protein: CASKTGQASYEQYF. As DNA, the CDR3 is TGTGCCAGCAAGACCGGACAGGCGAGCTACGAGCAGTACTTC. V is TRBV2 and J is TRBJ2-7; 7 bases fit TRBD1. The V gene's germline CDR1 is SNHLY and CDR2 FYNNEI. The V segment lost 7 bases and the J segment 3 bases; nucleotides outside the gene matches: 9. This CDR3 is built from 14 residues.

The chain recombines TRBV7-9 with TRBJ2-1, with 13 nucleotides matching TRBD2. The germline V gene has CDR1 SEHNR and CDR2 FQNEAQ (reference sequence). This CDR3 is 15 amino acids long. After removal of 4 bases from V and 6 bases from J, the junction contained 3 bases not matched to a gene. The CDR3 sequence: CASSSGLAGPNEQFF. CDR3 bases: TGTGCCAGCAGCTCGGGACTAGCGGGGCCCAATGAGCAGTTCTTC.

This chain connects TRBV7-2 to TRBJ2-7; D unclear. CDR3 size: 14 residues. CDR1 and CDR2 from the germline V gene are SGHTA and FQGNSA. V lost 4 bases to trimming and J lost 2 bases, with 12 bases between them. The CDR3 reads CASSSTSGTYEQYF. DNA of the CDR3: TGTGCCAGCAGCTCCACCTCGGGTACCTACGAGCAGTACTTC.

The J gene is TRBJ1-6, the V gene TRBV28; D ambiguous. Germline V gene sequence: CDR1 MDHEN, CDR2 SYDVKM. Trimming cost V 5 bases and J 7 bases, with 12 bases left between them. This CDR3 is built from 14 residues. The CDR3 spells CASSELIRNSPLHF. CDR3 DNA: TGTGCCAGCAGTGAGCTCATCAGGAATTCACCCCTCCACTTT. Looking up the rest from reference TRBV28 and TRBJ1-6 gives the full variable domain: DVKVTQSSRYLVKRTGEKVFLECVQDMDHENMFWYRQDPGLGLRLIYFSYDVKMKEKGDIPEGYSVSREKKERFSLILESASTNQTSMYLCASSELIRNSPLHFGNGTRLTVT.

This sequence joins TRBV6-4 and TRBJ1-2; 9 positions match TRBD1. This CDR3 is built from 13 residues. Trimming took 6 bases from V and 7 from J; bases not matched to a gene: 6. Germline-derived CDR1 and CDR2 are MRHNA and SNTAGT. The CDR3 reads CASSPGQGTGYTF. The DNA for the CDR3 is TGTGCCAGCAGCCCCGGACAGGGGACTGGCTACACCTTC.

CDR3 loop: CASSFRLAETQYF. CDR3 sequence (DNA): TGTGCCAGCAGCTTCCGACTAGCAGAGACCCAGTACTTC. This chain uses TRBV7-2 with TRBJ2-5; 7 nucleotides align to TRBD2. V shed 3 bases and J 4 bases; nucleotides not matched to a gene: 2. The CDR3 length is 13 residues. CDR1 and CDR2 (germline): SGHTA, FQGNSA.

The J gene is TRBJ2-3, the V gene TRBV19; D unresolved. The CDR3 spans 13 residues. Trimming left V 1 base short and J 5 bases short, with 7 bases between. CDR1 is LNHDA and CDR2 is SQIVND in the germline V gene (reference sequence). CDR3 in amino acids: CASSIVREDTQYF. CDR3 in DNA: TGTGCCAGTAGTATAGTGAGAGAAGATACGCAGTATTTT.

CDR3 nucleotides: TGTGCCAGCAGCAAAGGCAGTAGACCCGGGGAACAAGAGACCCAGTACTTC. Its translation: CASSKGSRPGEQETQYF. The chain is built from TRBV21-1 and TRBJ2-5; the table gives TRBD2 as D, unverified against the DNA. TRBV21-1 is annotated as a pseudogene. CDR3 length: 17 amino acids.

The chain's CDR3 is CASSLGDYESKQFF. For the CDR3, the DNA is TGTGCCAGCAGCTTAGGGGACTACGAATCCAAGCAGTTCTTC. This sequence joins TRBV7-2 and TRBJ2-1; 7 bases line up with TRBD2. Germline V gene data show CDR1 as SGHTA and CDR2 as FQGNSA. Trimming at V came to 1 base and at J to 11 bases, leaving 8 bases not matched to a gene. CDR3 length equals 14 residues.

This clone was detected a few times. This sequence joins TRBV5-1 and TRBJ2-7; D is unresolved. Germline values: CDR1 SGHRS, CDR2 YFSETQ. V dropped 0 bases and J dropped 0 bases, with 7 bases sitting between them. The CDR3 totals 14 residues. The CDR3 DNA reads as TGCGCCAGCAGCTTGGCCGGTTACTCCTACGAGCAGTACTTC. It specifies CASSLAGYSYEQYF.